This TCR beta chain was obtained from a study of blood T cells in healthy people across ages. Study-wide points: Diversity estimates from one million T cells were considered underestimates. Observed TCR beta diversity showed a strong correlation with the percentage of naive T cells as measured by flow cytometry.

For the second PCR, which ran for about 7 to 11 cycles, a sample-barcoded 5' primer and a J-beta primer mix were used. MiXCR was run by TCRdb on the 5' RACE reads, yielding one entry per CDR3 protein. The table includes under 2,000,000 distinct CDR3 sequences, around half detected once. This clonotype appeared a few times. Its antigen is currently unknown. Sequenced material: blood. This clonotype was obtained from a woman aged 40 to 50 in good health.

The CDR3 protein is CASSLSGGSDYGYTF. In DNA form, the CDR3 reads TGTGCCAGCAGTTTATCGGGAGGGAGCGACTATGGCTACACCTTC. V is TRBV27 and J is TRBJ1-2; the D is unclear. There are 15 residues in the CDR3. V lost 0 bases, J lost 3 bases, and 11 bases lay in between. The germline V gene has CDR1 MNHEY and CDR2 SMNVEV (reference sequence).